What follows are 18 T cell receptor beta chains derived from one specimen sequenced in a study of shared clonotypes between healthy human individuals. Measured with immunoSEQ multiplex PCR; TCRdb has only the in-frame clones, and not every one. The sample has nearly 600,000 clones, over 95% seen once. Positive CCR7 selection of CD45RO-negative cells yielded the naive CD8 cells, and terminally differentiated effector memory CD45RA+ cells were excluded. Sequencing used naive CD8+ T cells sorted from blood. These receptors came from a woman in her 30s in good health.

V and J are TRBV11-2 and TRBJ2-1; TRBD2 matches 12 bases. CDR3 length equals 16 residues. The germline CDR1 and CDR2 sequences are SGHAT and FQNNGV. With 7 bases clipped from V and 0 bases from J, the junction kept 4 bases outside the gene matches. The CDR3 is CASTTSGRSSYNEQFF. The DNA of the CDR3 is TGTGCCAGCACCACTAGCGGGAGGAGCTCCTACAATGAGCAGTTCTTC.

V gene TRBV27 combines with J gene TRBJ1-2; 8 nucleotides line up with TRBD1. The CDR3 has 17 residues. The V segment lost 3 bases and the J segment 3 bases; nucleotides outside the gene matches: 12. Germline CDR1 reads MNHEY; CDR2 reads SMNVEV (reference sequence). CDR3 sequence (DNA): TGTGCCAGCAGTTTCAGGCTTCGGACAGGGCTGGACTATGGCTACACCTTC. It encodes CASSFRLRTGLDYGYTF.

V and J are TRBV6-1 and TRBJ2-1; tentative D call: TRBD1 (5 bases). The CDR3 extends over 14 amino acids. Germline assignment: CDR1 MNHNS and CDR2 SASEGT. V was cut by 1 base and J by 8 bases, with 12 bases left in between. The CDR3 DNA reads as TGTGCCAGCAGTGAAGGCCCAGGGCTGGATGAGCAGTTCTTC. Its protein is CASSEGPGLDEQFF.

The chain carries TRBV28 and TRBJ2-3; no reliable D call. V was shortened by 4 bases and J by 1 base, with 9 bases between the two germline ends. Germline V gives CDR1 MDHEN, CDR2 SYDVKM. The CDR3 extends over 14 amino acids. CDR3 nucleotide sequence: TGTGCCAGCAGTTCCCGAGTCCGCACAGATACGCAGTATTTT. This sequence encodes CASSSRVRTDTQYF.

V usage is TRBV7-9 and J usage is TRBJ2-4; TRBD2 aligns across 11 bases. CDR1 SEHNR and CDR2 FQNEAQ come from the germline V gene (reference sequence). Trimming took 3 bases from V and 9 from J; bases not matched to a gene: 16. The CDR3 is 18 amino acids. The CDR3: CASSFTPWPLAGGGIQYF. The DNA for the CDR3 is TGTGCCAGCAGCTTTACCCCCTGGCCCTTAGCGGGAGGGGGCATTCAGTACTTC. The whole variable domain, remainder taken from reference TRBV7-9 and TRBJ2-4, is DTGVSQNPRHKITKRGQNVTFRCDPISEHNRLYWYRQTLGQGPEFLTYFQNEAQLEKSRLLSDRFSAERPKGSFSTLEIQRTEQGDSAMYLCASSFTPWPLAGGGIQYFGAGTRLSVL.

This chain uses TRBV13 with TRBJ2-1; TRBD2 matches at 11 bases. V lost 5 bases to trimming and J lost 7 bases; unmatched junction nucleotides: 7. CDR3 length: 15 residues. Germline V lookup: CDR1 PRHDT, CDR2 FYEKMQ (reference sequence). The CDR3 DNA is TGTGCCAGCAGCCACACTAGCGGGAGAAGAAATGAGCAGTTCTTC. This gives the protein CASSHTSGRRNEQFF.

This clone was recorded a few times. The chain links TRBV27 to TRBJ1-1, with TRBD1 matching 7 bases. This CDR3 has 15 amino acids. The germline gives CDR1 MNHEY, CDR2 SMNVEV (reference sequence). With V trimmed by 0 bases and J by 1 base, 2 bases remained unmatched. CDR3 DNA: TGTGCCAGCAGTTTATCCCAGGGGGAGAACACTGAAGCTTTCTTT. It is translated as CASSLSQGENTEAFF.

V usage is TRBV7-2 and J usage is TRBJ1-5; D gene ambiguous. The length of the CDR3 is 14 residues. CDR1 is SGHTA, CDR2 FQGNSA, per germline. Between the trimmed V and J ends, which lost 2 bases and 8 bases, there was a span of 13 bases. In DNA form, the CDR3 reads TGTGCCAGCAGCTTACTTAGCTATGGCGAGCCCCAGCATTTT. This codes for CASSLLSYGEPQHF.

V is TRBV28 and J is TRBJ2-5; 14 positions match TRBD2. The CDR3 contains 15 residues. CDR1 and CDR2 from the germline V gene are MDHEN and SYDVKM. With 7 bases clipped from V and 5 bases from J, the junction kept 6 bases outside the gene matches. The CDR3 reads CASTKTSGRAETQYF. CDR3 DNA sequence: TGTGCCAGCACCAAGACTAGCGGGAGGGCGGAGACCCAGTACTTC. The full variable domain, completed using reference TRBV28 and TRBJ2-5, is DVKVTQSSRYLVKRTGEKVFLECVQDMDHENMFWYRQDPGLGLRLIYFSYDVKMKEKGDIPEGYSVSREKKERFSLILESASTNQTSMYLCASTKTSGRAETQYFGPGTRLLVL.

The V call is TRBV2, the J call TRBJ1-1; D is possibly TRBD1 (5 bases). Germline V gene data show CDR1 as SNHLY and CDR2 as FYNNEI. V lost 3 bases and J 3 bases, leaving 8 bases between the germline ends. CDR3 length: 13 amino acids. The CDR3: CASSDREHTEAFF. The CDR3 DNA is TGTGCCAGCAGTGACAGGGAGCACACTGAAGCTTTCTTT.

This clone appeared a single time. The J gene is TRBJ2-1, the V gene TRBV27; TRBD2 matches 7 bases. This CDR3 region has 17 residues. CDR1 is MNHEY and CDR2 is SMNVEV in the germline V gene (reference sequence). Trimming took 2 bases from V and 4 from J; bases not matched to a gene: 11. CDR3 in DNA: TGTGCCAGCAGTTTAGCCCGGGGAGGGTGGGGGTACAATGAGCAGTTCTTC. Amino acid sequence: CASSLARGGWGYNEQFF.

V is TRBV4-2 and J is TRBJ1-6; D remains unclear. V was clipped by 3 bases and J by 8 bases, with 14 bases between them. Germline V gives CDR1 LGHNA, CDR2 YNFKEQ. This CDR3 contains 15 residues. CDR3 loop: CASSQTRAGHSPLHF. Here the CDR3 DNA reads TGTGCCAGCAGCCAGACCCGGGCTGGTCATTCACCCCTCCACTTT.

The rearrangement links TRBV30 to TRBJ2-1, with TRBD2 matching 14 bases. The CDR3 is 16 residues long. J gave up 4 bases and V 1 base, and 3 bases lay outside the gene matches. In germline, CDR1 is GTSNPN, CDR2 SVGIG (reference sequence). In nucleotides, the CDR3 is TGTGCCTGGAGTGAAGGGACTAGCGGGAGATACAATGAGCAGTTCTTC. Its protein product is CAWSEGTSGRYNEQFF.

V is TRBV4-1 and J is TRBJ2-7, with D possibly being TRBD2 (6 bases). The CDR3 covers 15 residues. The germline V and J ends were trimmed by 1 base and 3 bases, with 13 bases remaining between them. Per germline, CDR1 MGHRA and CDR2 YSYEKL. The CDR3, as DNA: TGCGCCAGCAGCCAAGTCGGGGACTCCTTCTACGAGCAGTACTTC. This gives the protein CASSQVGDSFYEQYF.

This clone was found once. This chain links TRBV7-6 with TRBJ2-1, with 11 bases fitting TRBD2. Trimming at V came to 4 bases and at J to 8 bases, leaving 7 bases not matched to a gene. CDR3 length: 15 amino acids. The germline V gene has CDR1 SGHVS and CDR2 FNYEAQ. In nucleotides, the CDR3 is TGTGCCAGCAGCTCCCGACTAGCGGGAATCGATGAGCAGTTCTTC. It is translated as CASSSRLAGIDEQFF.

The chain joins TRBV7-9 to TRBJ2-5; D remains unclear. From germline, CDR1 is SEHNR and CDR2 FQNEAQ (reference sequence). V was clipped by 5 bases and J by 9 bases, with 19 bases between them. CDR3 length equals 14 residues. The CDR3 sequence: CASSPPGRLQAQYF. CDR3 DNA: TGTGCCAGCAGCCCCCCTGGTAGACTTCAGGCCCAGTACTTC.

The chain has TRBV2 and TRBJ1-4; D ambiguous. V was trimmed by 7 bases and J by 0 bases, leaving 15 bases between them. CDR1 is SNHLY, CDR2 FYNNEI, per germline. The CDR3 sequence is 16 residues long. CDR3 amino acids: CASTDRFFATNEKLFF. In DNA form, the CDR3 reads TGTGCCAGCACCGACCGGTTTTTTGCAACTAATGAAAAACTGTTTTTT.

The chain couples TRBV2 to TRBJ1-5; D remains unclear. Per germline, CDR1 SNHLY and CDR2 FYNNEI. This CDR3 has 12 amino acids. V was pared by 6 bases and J by 6 bases, with 9 bases between. The CDR3 sequence: CASSEVFQPQHF. CDR3 nucleotides: TGTGCCAGCAGCGAGGTCTTTCAGCCCCAGCATTTT.